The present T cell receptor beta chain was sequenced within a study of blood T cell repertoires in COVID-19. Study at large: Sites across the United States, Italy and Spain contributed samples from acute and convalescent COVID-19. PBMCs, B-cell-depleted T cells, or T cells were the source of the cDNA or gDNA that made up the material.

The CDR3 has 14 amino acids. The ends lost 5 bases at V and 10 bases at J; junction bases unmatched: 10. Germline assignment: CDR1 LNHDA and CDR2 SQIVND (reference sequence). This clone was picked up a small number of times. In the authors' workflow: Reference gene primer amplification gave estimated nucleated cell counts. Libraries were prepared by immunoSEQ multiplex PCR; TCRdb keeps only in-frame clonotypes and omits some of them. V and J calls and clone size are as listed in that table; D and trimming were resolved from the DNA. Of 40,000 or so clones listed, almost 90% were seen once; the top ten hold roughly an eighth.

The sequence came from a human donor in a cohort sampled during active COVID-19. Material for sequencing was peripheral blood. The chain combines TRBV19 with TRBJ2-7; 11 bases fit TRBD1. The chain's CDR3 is CASSRGQGAFEQYF. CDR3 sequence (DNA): TGTGCCAGTAGTCGTGGACAGGGGGCTTTCGAACAGTACTTC.